This entry concerns a single T cell receptor beta chain. The CDR3 is made up of 12 amino acids. V lost 7 bases to trimming and J lost 6 bases; unmatched junction nucleotides: 2. CDR1 is MNHNY and CDR2 is SVGAGI in the germline V gene (reference sequence). The sample originates from a study of blood T cell repertoires in COVID-19. Looking at the study overall: Material from acute and convalescent COVID-19 was sourced from the United States, Italy and Spain. PBMCs, B-cell-depleted T cells, or T cells were the source of the cDNA or gDNA that made up the material.

As originally analysed: By means of reference gene primer amplification, nucleated cell counts were estimated. Using immunoSEQ multiplex PCR, the repertoire was profiled, and TCRdb retains in-frame clones only, with some absent. That table furnishes V, J and clone size, whereas the DNA furnished D and trimming. The table lists roughly 250,000 clones, over 70% of them singletons. Sequenced input: peripheral blood. This clonotype originated in a woman older than 75 with acute or convalescent COVID-19. The chain has TRBV6-6 and TRBJ2-2; 7 positions match TRBD1. The CDR3 spells CASKQGPGELFF. In nucleotides, the CDR3 is TGTGCCAGCAAACAGGGGCCCGGGGAGCTGTTTTTT.